This T cell receptor beta chain was observed in a study of CD8+CD57+ T cells in acquired aplastic anemia. Looking at the study overall: Sorted cells (CD4+ and CD8+) yielded DNA amounts that averaged roughly 3.5 ug. Healthy CD8+ samples averaged about 11 million reads.

Both TCR beta VDJ combination and CDR3 sequence profiling were carried out. Genomic DNA was the template for this profiling. TCRdb processed the reads anew with MiXCR; each CDR3 protein has one entry. This sample has 74,000 or so distinct CDR3 sequences, with around half found just once. The sample holds many counts of this clonotype. The target antigen is unknown. CDR3 length: 13 amino acids. The V segment lost 1 base and the J segment 6 bases; nucleotides outside the gene matches: 2. Germline CDR1 is SEHNR and CDR2 is FQNEAQ (reference sequence). General study points: The same twenty-nine CD8+ CDR3 sequences occurred in patients and in controls.

The sequenced sample was sorted CD4+, CD8+, or CD8+CD57+ T cells (not recorded which) from PBMCs. This TCR derives from a human donor in good health, serving as a control. This rearrangement joins TRBV7-9 to TRBJ1-1, with 7 positions matching TRBD1. For the CDR3, the DNA is TGTGCCAGCAGCTTAGTAGGGGGCTCTGAAGCTTTCTTT. This encodes CASSLVGGSEAFF.